This TCR beta chain appears in the sequencing data of a study of cytomegalovirus exposure and HLA in healthy donors. This PCR relied on a set of 60 Vbeta primers and 13 Jbeta primers. Assay: immunoSEQ multiplex PCR; the TCRdb copy retains only in-frame clones and omits some. This table has about 130,000 clones, over 65% appearing once. CDR3 length: 14 amino acids. In germline, CDR1 is ENHRY, CDR2 SYGVKD. The V and J ends lost 4 bases and 6 bases, in that order; junction bases with no gene match: 5. The source is a man in his forties or fifties in good health and CMV-seronegative. Sample: PBMCs. The chain links TRBV10-3 to TRBJ2-7; 11 bases are shared with TRBD2. CDR3 protein: CAISGTSGSSEQYF. The DNA of the CDR3 is TGTGCCATCAGTGGCACTAGCGGGAGCTCCGAGCAGTACTTC.